The 24 T cell receptor beta chains given below trace back to one sample, sequenced in a study of blood T cell repertoires in COVID-19. Generated by immunoSEQ multiplex PCR, the TCRdb table keeps only in-frame clones and is missing some. This sample has about 87,000 clones, with over 75% found just once. The sequenced sample was peripheral blood. All receptors come from a woman aged 65 to 85 with acute or convalescent COVID-19.

The chain employs TRBV5-1 and TRBJ1-6; 9 nucleotides match TRBD1. V shed 4 bases and J 7 bases; nucleotides not matched to a gene: 9. The CDR3 length is 16 residues. CDR1 and CDR2 (germline): SGHRS, YFSETQ. The CDR3 DNA reads as TGCGCCAGCAGCCTCGTGGCGGGACAGGGAAATTCACCCCTCCACTTT. It translates to CASSLVAGQGNSPLHF. Filled out from reference TRBV5-1 and TRBJ1-6, the complete variable domain reads KAGVTQTPRYLIKTRGQQVTLSCSPISGHRSVSWYQQTPGQGLQFLFEYFSETQRNKGNFPGRFSGRQFSNSRSEMNVSTLELGDSALYLCASSLVAGQGNSPLHFGNGTRLTVT.

This rearrangement joins TRBV19 to TRBJ1-4; 10 bases map to TRBD1. The CDR3 contains 14 residues. Germline V CDR1 and CDR2: LNHDA, SQIVND (reference sequence). The junction had 6 bases not matched to a gene; V was cut back by 6 bases and J by 8 bases. The CDR3 bases are TGTGCCAGTAGAGAGACAGGGGGCCCCGAAAAACTGTTTTTT. This translates into CASRETGGPEKLFF.

This clone was seen a single time. The V gene is TRBV24-1, the J gene TRBJ2-1; 9 bases fit TRBD2. CDR3 length: 13 amino acids. Looked up from germline, CDR1 is KGHDR and CDR2 is SFDVKD. Trimming took 4 bases from V and 11 from J; bases not matched to a gene: 5. The CDR3 DNA reads as TGTGCCACCAGTGACTTTCTAGCGGGGAAGCAGTTCTTC. This sequence encodes CATSDFLAGKQFF.

Only one count was recorded for this clone. V is TRBV30 and J is TRBJ1-1, with a tentative D call TRBD1 (5 bases). The CDR3 runs to 15 residues. Deletions cut 0 bases from V and 4 bases from J, with 15 bases between. Germline assignment: CDR1 GTSNPN and CDR2 SVGIG (reference sequence). CDR3 loop: CAWSVWGLGGTEAFF. The CDR3 bases are TGTGCCTGGAGTGTATGGGGGTTGGGGGGCACTGAAGCTTTCTTT.

A single count supports this clone. The rearrangement uses TRBV10-3 and TRBJ2-7; weak D call: TRBD1 (6 bases). CDR1 is ENHRY and CDR2 is SYGVKD in the germline V gene. The V gene lost 0 bases and the J gene lost 2 bases, with 11 bases spanning the gap. This CDR3 spans 15 amino acids. The DNA of the CDR3 is TGTGCCATCAGTGAGTCCTGGACAGCCACCTACGAGCAGTACTTC. This sequence encodes CAISESWTATYEQYF.

The genes are TRBV12-3 or TRBV12-4 and TRBJ1-6, with D perhaps matching TRBD1 (5 bases). The V gene lost 5 bases and the J gene lost 7 bases, with 9 bases spanning the gap. The CDR3 consists of 13 residues. As DNA, the CDR3 is TGTGCCAGCAGTCAGACAGAGAATTCACCCCTCCACTTT. Its protein product is CASSQTENSPLHF.

The rearrangement joins TRBV5-1 to TRBJ2-7, with 7 nucleotides matching TRBD1. The CDR3 loop spans 14 amino acids. Germline V gene sequence: CDR1 SGHRS, CDR2 YFSETQ. The V and J ends lost 6 bases and 2 bases, in that order; junction bases with no gene match: 8. CDR3 DNA: TGCGCCAGCAAGACCGACAGGGAGACCTACGAGCAGTACTTC. Residues: CASKTDRETYEQYF.

V and J are TRBV5-1 and TRBJ1-3; D remains ambiguous. V was trimmed by 1 base and J by 0 bases, leaving 8 bases between them. The germline V gene has CDR1 SGHRS and CDR2 YFSETQ. CDR3 length: 15 amino acids. CDR3 coding DNA: TGCGCCAGCAGCTTGCACGGGAGCTCTGGAAACACCATATATTTT. Protein: CASSLHGSSGNTIYF.

The CDR3 loop reads CASGLYYTGELFF. The DNA for the CDR3 is TGTGCTAGTGGTTTGTACTACACCGGGGAGCTGTTTTTT. The genes are TRBV12-5 and TRBJ2-2, with D hard to call. The V and J ends lost 2 bases and 3 bases respectively, with 4 bases between them. The CDR3 extends over 13 amino acids. Per the germline V gene, CDR1 is LGHNT and CDR2 is FRNRAP.

CDR3 in amino acids: CASSPSLGLDNEQFF. As DNA, the CDR3 is TGTGCCAGCTCACCAAGTCTGGGACTAGACAATGAGCAGTTCTTC. The chain joins TRBV18 to TRBJ2-1; 8 nucleotides line up with TRBD2. CDR3 size: 15 residues. With 2 bases clipped from V and 5 bases from J, the junction kept 5 bases outside the gene matches. CDR1 and CDR2 (germline): KGHSH, LQKENI.

The rearrangement joins TRBV30 to TRBJ1-4; no clear D. Germline values: CDR1 GTSNPN, CDR2 SVGIG (reference sequence). Trimming cost V 0 bases and J 2 bases, with 4 bases left between them. The CDR3 spans 13 residues. CDR3 in DNA: TGTGCCTGGAGTGTCCTGACTAATGAAAAACTGTTTTTT. Translated: CAWSVLTNEKLFF.

The V call is TRBV6-1, the J call TRBJ2-7, with 9 bases aligning to TRBD1. CDR3 length: 15 residues. V shed 2 bases and J 7 bases; nucleotides not matched to a gene: 9. Germline lookup yields CDR1 MNHNS and CDR2 SASEGT. The CDR3: CASSEQQGARGEQYF. CDR3 nucleotides: TGTGCCAGCAGTGAACAACAGGGGGCTAGAGGGGAGCAGTACTTC.

The genes are TRBV6-2 or TRBV6-3 and TRBJ2-3; no definite D call. Per the germline V gene, CDR1 is MNHEY and CDR2 is SVGEGT. This CDR3 has 17 residues. The germline V and J ends were trimmed by 6 bases and 0 bases, with 19 bases remaining between them. The CDR3: CASSPALTGLSTDTQYF. CDR3 nucleotides: TGTGCCAGCAGCCCCGCCCTGACTGGATTAAGCACAGATACGCAGTATTTT.

On this clone: Other nucleotide sequences in the sample specify the same CDR3. The V gene is TRBV19, the J gene TRBJ1-6; D unclear. The CDR3 extends over 13 amino acids. V was shortened by 3 bases and J by 5 bases, with 5 bases between the two germline ends. Germline values: CDR1 LNHDA, CDR2 SQIVND (reference sequence). CDR3 DNA sequence: TGTGCCAGTAGTATCCAGGATAATTCACCCCTCCACTTT. Its protein product is CASSIQDNSPLHF.

The chain uses TRBV7-2 and TRBJ1-1; TRBD1 agrees at 7 bases. This CDR3 contains 15 residues. J lost 2 bases, V lost 5 bases, and 8 bases had no gene match. Germline V gene data show CDR1 as SGHTA and CDR2 as FQGNSA. The CDR3 is CASSAQGVQNTEAFF. CDR3 coding DNA: TGTGCCAGCAGCGCCCAGGGGGTCCAAAACACTGAAGCTTTCTTT.

The rearrangement uses TRBV7-9 and TRBJ1-4; 7 nucleotides align to TRBD1. The CDR3 loop spans 16 amino acids. Germline CDR1 is SEHNR and CDR2 is FQNEAQ (reference sequence). J lost 0 bases, V lost 1 base, and 2 bases had no gene match. The CDR3 sequence: CASSLGDSPTNEKLFF. CDR3 bases: TGTGCCAGCAGCTTAGGGGACAGTCCAACTAATGAAAAACTGTTTTTT.

The sample holds one count of this clone. J is TRBJ1-2 and V is TRBV2, with 7 nucleotides matching TRBD1. The CDR3 covers 13 residues. Germline assignment: CDR1 SNHLY and CDR2 FYNNEI. The V gene end was trimmed by 4 bases and the J gene end by 2 bases; junction bases not matched to a gene: 1. The CDR3 region has the DNA TGTGCCAGCAGTGGGACAGGAAACTATGGCTACACCTTC. This encodes CASSGTGNYGYTF.

The V and J genes are TRBV2 and TRBJ1-1; D is ambiguous. CDR3 length: 13 amino acids. Trimming pared 4 bases from V and 0 bases from J, leaving 6 bases between. Germline V gene lookup returns CDR1 SNHLY and CDR2 FYNNEI. CDR3 in DNA: TGTGCCAGCAGTGTTAACATGAACACTGAAGCTTTCTTT. Its protein product is CASSVNMNTEAFF.

This clone was observed once. The chain links TRBV2 to TRBJ1-4, with 7 bases identical to TRBD1. Germline V CDR1 and CDR2: SNHLY, FYNNEI. The CDR3 covers 15 residues. Trimming took 6 bases from V and 5 from J; bases not matched to a gene: 9. The CDR3 reads CASRENSGGNEKLFF. The CDR3 DNA reads TGTGCCAGCAGAGAAAATTCAGGGGGGAATGAAAAACTGTTTTTT.

The rearrangement links TRBV11-3 to TRBJ1-2; D might be TRBD1 (5 bases). Trimming took 5 bases from V and 0 from J, leaving 13 bases between them. The CDR3 covers 15 residues. Germline V lookup: CDR1 SGHNT, CDR2 YENEEA. CDR3 residues: CASSTTTASNYGYTF. In nucleotides, the CDR3 is TGTGCCAGCAGCACCACGACAGCGTCTAACTATGGCTACACCTTC.

This chain uses TRBV11-3 with TRBJ2-1, with 16 bases identical to TRBD2. This CDR3 contains 18 residues. Looked up from germline, CDR1 is SGHNT and CDR2 is YENEEA. With V trimmed by 5 bases and J by 4 bases, 8 bases remained unmatched. The CDR3 coding sequence is TGTGCCAGCAGCGACGGGACTAGCGGGGGGGCCTTATACAATGAGCAGTTCTTC. It yields the protein CASSDGTSGGALYNEQFF.

The chain carries TRBV5-1 and TRBJ1-1; the D is unclear. Germline CDR1 reads SGHRS; CDR2 reads YFSETQ. The CDR3 loop spans 14 amino acids. V was shortened by 4 bases and J by 5 bases, with 15 bases between the two germline ends. CDR3 bases: TGCGCCAGCAGCCTAGGGCCGAGAGGGACTGAAGCTTTCTTT. Protein product: CASSLGPRGTEAFF.

The chain joins TRBV5-4 to TRBJ1-1; TRBD1 aligns across 7 bases. Germline V gene sequence: CDR1 SGHNT, CDR2 YYREEE (reference sequence). V trimming: 5 bases; J trimming: 3 bases; junction bases outside the gene matches: 7. The CDR3 sequence is 14 residues long. The CDR3 DNA reads TGTGCCAGCAGTCTACAGGGGAGTGACACTGAAGCTTTCTTT. It encodes CASSLQGSDTEAFF.

V is TRBV5-1 and J is TRBJ2-1, with TRBD2 identical over 11 bases. Germline loops: CDR1 SGHRS, CDR2 YFSETQ. This CDR3 contains 14 residues. V lost 5 bases to trimming and J lost 4 bases; unmatched junction nucleotides: 2. CDR3 protein: CASRVAGGYNEQFF. For the CDR3, the DNA is TGCGCCAGCAGAGTAGCGGGGGGGTACAATGAGCAGTTCTTC.